What follows are 10 T cell receptor beta chains derived from one specimen sequenced in a study of OX40 agonist ivuxolimab in advanced cancers. The protocol was immunoSEQ multiplex PCR, while the TCRdb copy is restricted to in-frame clones and leaves out a portion. The sample includes some 99,000 clones, about 83% of them seen just once. The sample was CD4+ or CD8+ T cells sorted from blood, taken in a trial of the OX40 agonist ivuxolimab. The receptors were gathered from an adult with an advanced solid tumor such as melanoma, head and neck, liver or kidney cancer.

The rearrangement joins TRBV5-6 to TRBJ1-6, with D possibly matching TRBD1 (6 bases). The CDR3 runs to 14 residues. The germline V gene has CDR1 SGHDT and CDR2 YYEEEE. Deletions cut 2 bases from V and 9 bases from J, with 12 bases between. CDR3 loop: CASSFRTAISPLHF. In DNA, the CDR3 is TGTGCCAGCAGCTTCAGGACAGCTATTTCACCCCTCCACTTT. Supplemented by reference TRBV5-6 and TRBJ1-6, the full variable domain reads DAGVTQSPTHLIKTRGQQVTLRCSPKSGHDTVSWYQQALGQGPQFIFQYYEEEERQRGNFPDRFSGHQFPNYSSELNVNALLLGDSALYLCASSFRTAISPLHFGNGTRLTVT.

This chain uses TRBV18 with TRBJ1-3; the match to TRBD1 covers 10 bases. Losses at the gene ends were 3 bases for V and 7 bases for J; bases not matched to a gene: 3. Germline CDR1 is KGHSH and CDR2 is LQKENI. This CDR3 is 14 amino acids long. CDR3 DNA: TGTGCCAGCTCACCTCCGGGACAGGGGAACACCATATATTTT. Translated: CASSPPGQGNTIYF.

The chain employs TRBV5-1 and TRBJ2-1; D not certain. The V gene lost 3 bases and the J gene lost 7 bases, with 8 bases spanning the gap. This CDR3 has 12 residues. Germline CDR1 reads SGHRS; CDR2 reads YFSETQ. DNA of the CDR3: TGCGCCAGCAGCTCGTACCTTAATGAGCAGTTCTTC. Its translation is CASSSYLNEQFF. Looking up the rest from reference TRBV5-1 and TRBJ2-1 gives the full variable domain: KAGVTQTPRYLIKTRGQQVTLSCSPISGHRSVSWYQQTPGQGLQFLFEYFSETQRNKGNFPGRFSGRQFSNSRSEMNVSTLELGDSALYLCASSSYLNEQFFGPGTRLTVL.

The gene calls are TRBV11-2 and TRBJ2-5; TRBD2 might be the D (5 bases). This CDR3 has 14 residues. With 2 bases removed from V and 2 bases from J, the gap between germline ends came to 9 bases. Germline CDR1 SGHAT, CDR2 FQNNGV. The CDR3 DNA is TGTGCCAGCAGCTTATCCGGACTGCAAGAGACCCAGTACTTC. As protein: CASSLSGLQETQYF. Full variable domain (remainder filled in from reference TRBV11-2 and TRBJ2-5): EAGVAQSPRYKIIEKRQSVAFWCNPISGHATLYWYQQILGQGPKLLIQFQNNGVVDDSQLPKDRFSAERLKGVDSTLKIQPAKLEDSAVYLCASSLSGLQETQYFGPGTRLLVL.

Notes on this clone: The junction departs from germline at one end; a sequencing error may be responsible. This rearrangement joins TRBV5-1 to TRBJ1-1; TRBD1 aligns across 7 bases. Looked up from germline, CDR1 is SGHRS and CDR2 is YFSETQ. This CDR3 is built from 14 residues. CDR3 coding DNA: TGCGCCAGCAGTTCTTCAGGGGGGAACGCTGAAGCTTTCTTT. This translates into CASSSSGGNAEAFF.

CDR3 in DNA: TGTGCCAGCAGCTTATTACTAGCGGGGGGGCCTGAGCAGTTCTTC. Translated, it gives CASSLLLAGGPEQFF. The chain has TRBV7-2 and TRBJ2-1; TRBD2 aligns across 13 bases. Germline V CDR1 and CDR2: SGHTA, FQGNSA. The CDR3 extends over 15 amino acids. V shed 2 bases and J 9 bases; nucleotides not matched to a gene: 4.

The J gene is TRBJ1-1, the V gene TRBV7-9; 7 bases match TRBD1. The CDR3 is 15 residues long. CDR1 is SEHNR, CDR2 FQNEAQ, per germline (reference sequence). J gave up 0 bases and V 3 bases, and 4 bases lay outside the gene matches. The CDR3 nucleotides read TGTGCCAGCAGCTTGGCACAGGGGCTGAACACTGAAGCTTTCTTT. It specifies CASSLAQGLNTEAFF.

The chain employs TRBV6-1 and TRBJ1-5; no firm D call. Trimming cost V 7 bases and J 3 bases, with 10 bases left between them. The CDR3 is made up of 13 amino acids. Germline CDR1 and CDR2: MNHNS and SASEGT. CDR3 sequence: CASKGQYNQPQHF. The CDR3 nucleotides are TGTGCCAGCAAGGGTCAGTACAATCAGCCCCAGCATTTT.

In this sample, this clone turned up a few times. The chain links TRBV4-3 to TRBJ1-6, with D unresolved. The CDR3 has 12 residues. CDR1 is LGHNA, CDR2 YSLEER, per germline. V dropped 4 bases and J dropped 5 bases, with 3 bases sitting between them. In nucleotides, the CDR3 is TGCGCCAGCAGCCCAGATAATTCACCCCTCCACTTT. Amino acids: CASSPDNSPLHF.

The gene calls are TRBV19 and TRBJ2-5, with D unclear. V was shortened by 6 bases and J by 4 bases, with 6 bases between the two germline ends. Germline CDR1 is LNHDA and CDR2 is SQIVND (reference sequence). This CDR3 spans 11 amino acids. DNA of the CDR3: TGTGCCAGTAGCGTAGGAGAGACCCAGTACTTC. Its translation is CASSVGETQYF.